This T cell receptor (beta chain) stems from a study of T cell responses to AZD1222 COVID-19 vaccine. Study summary: Pooled in the analysis were second doses at about 4 or about 12 weeks. Study results and limitations: Nearly half of spike-specific TCRs reportedly target unmutated variant regions. There were repertoire samples only from the period after the peak T cell response.

Only in-frame clones appear in the TCRdb table, and some are missing; sequencing was by immunoSEQ multiplex PCR. The top ten hold about 11% of the sample, which has fewer than 90,000 clones, 70% to 90% seen once. In the case of this clone: No antigen is known for it.

CDR1 SGHTA and CDR2 FQGNSA come from the germline V gene. The V gene end was trimmed by 3 bases and the J gene end by 8 bases; junction bases not matched to a gene: 2. This CDR3 comprises 13 residues. The V gene is TRBV7-2, the J gene TRBJ1-4, with 8 bases aligning to TRBD1. The TCR originated in an adult in good health. This material consisted of peripheral blood, taken on day 0 of AZD1222 vaccination. The CDR3 region is CASSFDRGEKLFF. The DNA of the CDR3 is TGTGCCAGCAGCTTTGACAGGGGCGAAAAACTGTTTTTT.